The T cell receptor (beta chain) under discussion was sequenced for a study of blood T cell repertoires in COVID-19. Sequenced by immunoSEQ multiplex PCR; TCRdb stores in-frame clones only, minus some. The sample contains over 250,000 clones, 85% to 90% of which appear only once. CDR1 DFQATT and CDR2 SNEGSKA come from the germline V gene (reference sequence). The length of the CDR3 is 17 residues. Trimming stripped 3 bases from V and 0 bases from J, with 15 bases between. V gene TRBV20-1 combines with J gene TRBJ2-6; possible D gene TRBD2, 5 bases. This clonotype was obtained from a woman aged 45-65 years with COVID-19, enrolled during active disease. The specimen was peripheral blood. The DNA for the CDR3 is TGCAGTGCTAGTGGACTCCGAGAAAGCTCTGGGGCCAACGTCCTGACTTTC. It specifies CSASGLRESSGANVLTF.